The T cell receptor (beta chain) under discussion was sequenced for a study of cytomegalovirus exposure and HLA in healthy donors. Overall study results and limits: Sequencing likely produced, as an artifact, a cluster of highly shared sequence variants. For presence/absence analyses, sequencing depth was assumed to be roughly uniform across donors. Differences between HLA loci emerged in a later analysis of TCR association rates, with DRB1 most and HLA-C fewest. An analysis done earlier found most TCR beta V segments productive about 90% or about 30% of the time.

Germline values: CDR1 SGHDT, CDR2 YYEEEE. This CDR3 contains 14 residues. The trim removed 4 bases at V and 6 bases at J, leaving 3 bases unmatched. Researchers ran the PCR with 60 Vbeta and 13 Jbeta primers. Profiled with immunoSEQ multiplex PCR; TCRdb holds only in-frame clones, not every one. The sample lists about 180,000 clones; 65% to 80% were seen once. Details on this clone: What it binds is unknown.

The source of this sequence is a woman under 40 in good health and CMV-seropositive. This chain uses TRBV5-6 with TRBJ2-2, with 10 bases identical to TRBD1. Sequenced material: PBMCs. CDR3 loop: CASSAGTGAGELFF. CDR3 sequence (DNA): TGTGCCAGCAGCGCCGGGACAGGGGCCGGGGAGCTGTTTTTT.